This TCR beta chain emerged from a study of blood T cell repertoires in COVID-19. Germline V gene lookup returns CDR1 KGHSH and CDR2 LQKENI. Trimming removed 0 bases from V and 7 bases from J, with 10 bases in between. This CDR3 is built from 14 residues. TCRdb's table, derived via immunoSEQ multiplex PCR, lists solely in-frame clones and lacks some. The sample has nearly 200,000 clones, 82% seen once. This clonotype was obtained from a human donor with acute or convalescent COVID-19. The donor label of this sample is uncertain. The gene calls are TRBV18 and TRBJ2-1; D is perhaps TRBD2 (7 bases). Material for sequencing was peripheral blood. CDR3 nucleotides: TGTGCCAGCTCACCACCGGGGGGGCCTAATGAGCAGTTCTTC. It is translated as CASSPPGGPNEQFF.